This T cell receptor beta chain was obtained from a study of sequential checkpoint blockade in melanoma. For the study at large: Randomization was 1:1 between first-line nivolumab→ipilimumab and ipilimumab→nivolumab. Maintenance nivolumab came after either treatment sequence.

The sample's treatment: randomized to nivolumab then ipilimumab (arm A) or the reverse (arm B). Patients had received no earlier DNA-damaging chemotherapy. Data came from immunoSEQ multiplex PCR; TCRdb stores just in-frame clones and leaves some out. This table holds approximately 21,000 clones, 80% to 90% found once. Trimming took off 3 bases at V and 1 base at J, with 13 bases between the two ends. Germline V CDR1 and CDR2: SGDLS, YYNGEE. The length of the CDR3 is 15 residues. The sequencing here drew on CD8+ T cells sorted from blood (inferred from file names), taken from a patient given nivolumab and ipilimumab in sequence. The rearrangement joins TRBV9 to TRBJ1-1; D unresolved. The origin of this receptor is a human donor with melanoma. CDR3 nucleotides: TGTGCCAGCAGCGATGCAGCGATTGCGAACACTGAAGCTTTCTTT. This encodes CASSDAAIANTEAFF.